This entry concerns a single TCR beta chain. This sample stems from a study of blood T cell repertoires in COVID-19. The overall study: Material from acute and convalescent COVID-19 was sourced from the United States, Italy and Spain. From T cells, B-cell-depleted T cells, or PBMCs came the material, which was cDNA or gDNA.

Per the authors' pipeline: The assay estimated nucleated cells by amplifying reference gene primers. Clones were sequenced by immunoSEQ multiplex PCR, and TCRdb holds only the in-frame ones, with some missing. V and J calls and clone size are copied from that table; D and trimming were computed from the DNA. The sample has 150,000 to 200,000 clones, approximately 92% seen once; the top ten hold 3.5% to 5%. CDR3 length equals 15 residues. CDR1 and CDR2 (germline): SGHTA, FQGNSA. After removal of 0 bases from V and 7 bases from J, the junction contained 7 bases not matched to a gene. The chain joins TRBV7-2 to TRBJ1-2; 8 bases are shared with TRBD1. The sample taken for sequencing was peripheral blood. The sequence was obtained from a woman between 50 and 59 years old with acute or convalescent COVID-19. In nucleotides, the CDR3 is TGTGCCAGCAGCTTAGCTGCAGGACAGGGTGGTGGCTACACCTTC. Amino acids: CASSLAAGQGGGYTF.